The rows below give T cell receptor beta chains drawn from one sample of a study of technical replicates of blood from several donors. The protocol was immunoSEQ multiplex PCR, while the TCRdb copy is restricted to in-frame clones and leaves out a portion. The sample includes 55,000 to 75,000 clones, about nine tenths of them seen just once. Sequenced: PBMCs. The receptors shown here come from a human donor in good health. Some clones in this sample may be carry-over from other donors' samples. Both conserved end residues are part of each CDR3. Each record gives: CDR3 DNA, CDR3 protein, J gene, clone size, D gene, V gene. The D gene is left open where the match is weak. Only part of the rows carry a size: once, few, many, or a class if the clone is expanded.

TGTGCCAGCAGCTTCTACAGTGACACCGGGGAGCTGTTTTTT | CASSFYSDTGELFF | TRBJ2-2 | . | . | TRBV7-8
TGTGCCAGCAGTTTATCGATCGGCAGGGGGCAGTTCTTC | CASSLSIGRGQFF | TRBJ2-1 | . | . | TRBV27
TGTGCCAGCAGCTTAGGGGCAACTAGCGGGGCCTACGAGCAGTACTTC | CASSLGATSGAYEQYF | TRBJ2-7 | . | TRBD2 | TRBV11-1
TGTGCCATCAGTGGGACTGGGGGGTTTTCACCCCTCCACTTT | CAISGTGGFSPLHF | TRBJ1-6 | . | . | TRBV10-3
TGTGCCAGCAGCAGGGACTGGGCCTACGAGCAGTACTTC | CASSRDWAYEQYF | TRBJ2-7 | . | . | TRBV9
TGTGCCAGCAGAGGACAGGGTCTGGGTGAGCAGTTCTTC | CASRGQGLGEQFF | TRBJ2-1 | . | TRBD1 | TRBV6-5
TGTGCCTGGACTAGGGGTCGCTCCTACAATGAGCAGTTCTTC | CAWTRGRSYNEQFF | TRBJ2-1 | . | . | TRBV30
TGTGCCAGCAGCGCGCAACTAGCGGGGGGAACCGGGGAGCTGTTTTTT | CASSAQLAGGTGELFF | TRBJ2-2 | . | TRBD2 | TRBV7-7
TGCGCCAGCAGCCCTACCCTGACTAGCCCAGAGACCCAGTACTTC | CASSPTLTSPETQYF | TRBJ2-5 | . | TRBD2 | TRBV10-1
TGTGCCAGCAGCCTGACAGGGGGCTATAATTCACCCCTCCACTTT | CASSLTGGYNSPLHF | TRBJ1-6 | . | TRBD1 | TRBV11-2
TGCGCCAGTTCTTTATCGGGAGCTTACAATGAGCAGTTCTTC | CASSLSGAYNEQFF | TRBJ2-1 | . | . | TRBV5-1
TGTGCCAGCAGCATGGGACAATCTCGGGAGCAGTACTTC | CASSMGQSREQYF | TRBJ2-7 | once | . | TRBV7-9
TGTGCCAGCAGTTACTTCGGTCCCCCCTACGAGCAGTACTTC | CASSYFGPPYEQYF | TRBJ2-7 | . | . | TRBV6-5
TGTGCGGGATCGCGAGGGGGGGGCGGCAATCAGCCCCAGCATTTT | CAGSRGGGGNQPQHF | TRBJ1-5 | few | . | TRBV6-1
TGTGCTAGTGGTTTGGCCGGGGGGGTCGGCTACACCTTC | CASGLAGGVGYTF | TRBJ1-2 | once | . | TRBV12-5
TGCGCCAGCAACTCGGGACTAGCGGGGGCTCTAGATGAGCAGTTCTTC | CASNSGLAGALDEQFF | TRBJ2-1 | . | TRBD2 | TRBV5-1
TGTGCCAGCAGCTTAAGTTCGCTAGCGGGGGACCCGGTCGGGGAGCTGTTTTTT | CASSLSSLAGDPVGELFF | TRBJ2-2 | . | TRBD2 | TRBV7-3
TGTGCCAGCTCACCCAAGGGACTAGCGGGTTCGTACAATGAGCAGTTCTTC | CASSPKGLAGSYNEQFF | TRBJ2-1 | few | TRBD2 | TRBV18
TGTGCCAGCACCCCCGGCCGGGGGGCGGGTAGCACCGGGGAGCTGTTTTTT | CASTPGRGAGSTGELFF | TRBJ2-2 | once | . | TRBV7-9
TGTGCCAGCAGTTACTCGCGGGGGACCGCCCAAGAGACCCAGTACTTC | CASSYSRGTAQETQYF | TRBJ2-5 | . | TRBD2 | TRBV6-5
TGTGCCAGCAGAGTTCCGGGACAGGGGAGAGAGACCCAGTACTTC | CASRVPGQGRETQYF | TRBJ2-5 | . | TRBD1 | TRBV2
TGCGCCAGCAGTCTCCCTGAACGGGGGAAGTGTGAGCAGTTCTTC | CASSLPERGKCEQFF | TRBJ2-1 | . | . | TRBV23-1
TGCGCCAGCAGCCAAGACAGGTCTACTGGAAACACCATATATTTT | CASSQDRSTGNTIYF | TRBJ1-3 | . | . | TRBV4-3
TGTGCCAGCAGCTTACGACTAGCGGGGGGCCAGTTCTTC | CASSLRLAGGQFF | TRBJ2-1 | . | TRBD2 | TRBV11-2
TGTGCCAGCTCACTGACCAGGCTGGACACCGGGGAGCTGTTTTTT | CASSLTRLDTGELFF | TRBJ2-2 | . | . | TRBV18
TGCGCCAGCAGCCGAAGTAATAGTGTTTGGGAGCAGTTCTTC | CASSRSNSVWEQFF | TRBJ2-1 | . | . | TRBV4-1
TGTGCCAGCAGCAAGGGACTAGCGGGGGGGGAAGATACGCAGTATTTT | CASSKGLAGGEDTQYF | TRBJ2-3 | once | TRBD2 | TRBV13
TGTGCCAGCAGCTCAGGACTAGCGGGGAGGGAAGTTCGCTTC | CASSSGLAGREVRF | TRBJ2-4 | . | TRBD2 | TRBV7-2
TGTGCCTTGAGATCTCCGAGCACAGATACGCAGTATTTT | CALRSPSTDTQYF | TRBJ2-3 | . | . | TRBV10-3
TGCGCCAGCAGTCAGGGAAATCAGGGGGGAACAGATACGCAGTATTTT | CASSQGNQGGTDTQYF | TRBJ2-3 | . | . | TRBV5-1
TGCGCCAGCAGCTTGGCCCGCGGGGGTTGGGGGTCCCAAGAGACCCAGTACTTC | CASSLARGGWGSQETQYF | TRBJ2-5 | . | TRBD2 | TRBV5-1
TGTGCCAGCAGCTTGCAGATGTCCTACGAGCAGTACTTC | CASSLQMSYEQYF | TRBJ2-7 | . | . | TRBV5-6
TGCGCCAGCAGCTTCGGACAGGGGGCTAACGAGCAGTACTTC | CASSFGQGANEQYF | TRBJ2-7 | . | TRBD1 | TRBV5-1
TGTGCCAGTAGAAGCGGAGATTATCAGCCCCAGCATTTT | CASRSGDYQPQHF | TRBJ1-5 | . | . | TRBV19